Listed below are T cell receptor beta chains from one sample, sequenced in a study of early T cells in non-severe SARS-CoV-2 infection. TCRdb itself ran the 5' RACE reads through MiXCR, one entry per CDR3 protein. The table lists roughly 120,000 distinct CDR3 sequences, under 15% of them singletons. Input material: whole blood. These receptors all come from an adult who was a healthcare worker with PCR-confirmed SARS-CoV-2 infection or an uninfected control (not recorded which). CDR3s include the opening cysteine and the closing phenylalanine or tryptophan. The order of the fields is clone size, D gene, V gene, J gene, CDR3 DNA, CDR3 protein. A D gene is named only where the DNA matches it firmly. For some rows the clone size is stated as once, few or many, or as a class when expanded; others skip it.

many	-	TRBV20-1	TRBJ1-2	TGCAGTGCTAGAGATTATCCGGGTGGCTACACCTTC	CSARDYPGGYTF
-	-	TRBV27	TRBJ2-2	TGTGCCAGCAGTAGATTCGGGGAGCTGTTTTTT	CASSRFGELFF
few	-	TRBV3-1	TRBJ1-1	TGTGCCAGCAGCCAAGGGGCAGGCGAGGCTTTCTTT	CASSQGAGEAFF
many	-	TRBV3-1	TRBJ2-1	TGTGCCAGCAGCCCGTACCAGCCTGTGAGCTCCTACAATGAGCAGTTCTTC	CASSPYQPVSSYNEQFF
-	-	TRBV18	TRBJ1-5	TGTGCCAGCTCACCGGGGGATAGTCAGCCCCAGCATTTT	CASSPGDSQPQHF
-	-	TRBV10-3	TRBJ1-1	TGTGCCATCAGTGACGGGAGAAGCACTGAAGCTTTCTTT	CAISDGRSTEAFF
many	-	TRBV29-1	TRBJ2-5	TGCAGCGTTGGAGAGGCTGTCGGGGCCCAGTACTTC	CSVGEAVGAQYF
-	-	TRBV7-2	TRBJ2-7	TGTGCCAGCAGCCGAGAACCCTACGAGCAGTACTTC	CASSREPYEQYF
few	-	TRBV24-1	TRBJ1-2	TGTGCCACCAGTGATTCGGGGAAAAACTATGGCTACACCTTC	CATSDSGKNYGYTF
many	-	TRBV13	TRBJ2-3	TGTGCCAGCAGTCGAGAGGGGAGTGGTACGCAGTATTTT	CASSREGSGTQYF
few	TRBD1	TRBV10-3	TRBJ1-2	TGTGCCATCAGTGAAGGGACAGGGTTATATGGCTACACCTTC	CAISEGTGLYGYTF
-	-	TRBV4-1	TRBJ1-6	TGCGCCAGCAGCCAAGATAGGGGAACGAATTCACCCCTCCACTTT	CASSQDRGTNSPLHF
few	-	TRBV29-1	TRBJ2-3	TGCAGCGTTGAATCGGGAGATACGCAGTATTTT	CSVESGDTQYF
few	-	TRBV7-9	TRBJ2-5	TGTGCCAGCAGCCCCGGGCCCGGCCCAGAGACCCAGTACTTC	CASSPGPGPETQYF
few	-	TRBV5-6	TRBJ1-1	TGTGCCAGCAGCTGGTACGGAAGGGCTGACGCTTTCTTT	CASSWYGRADAFF
-	-	TRBV6-2/TRBV6-3	TRBJ2-7	TGTGCCAGCAGTTCCCCAGACTACGAGCAGTACTTC	CASSSPDYEQYF
few	-	TRBV6-2/TRBV6-3	TRBJ1-1	TGTGCCAGCAGGGGTCTACCTGCGATTGAAGCTTTCTTT	CASRGLPAIEAFF
few	-	TRBV20-1	TRBJ2-5	TGCAGTGCTACTACAGCGACATATAGTTTACAAGAGACCCAGTACTTC	CSATTATYSLQETQYF
many	-	TRBV6-6	TRBJ1-2	TGTGCCAGCAGTAATGGGCGCCCCGGCTACACCTTC	CASSNGRPGYTF
few	-	TRBV19	TRBJ1-2	TGTGCCAGCGGTTTGCCAGGGAGCTATGGCTACACCTTC	CASGLPGSYGYTF
few	-	TRBV3-1	TRBJ1-1	TGTGCCAGCAGCCAAGAGATAGGGGCTGAAGCTTTCTTT	CASSQEIGAEAFF
-	-	TRBV4-1	TRBJ2-1	TGCGCCAGCAGCCAACCTCAAAGGAGCTCCTACAATGAGCAGTTCTTC	CASSQPQRSSYNEQFF
-	-	TRBV12-3/TRBV12-4	TRBJ2-3	TGTGCCAGCAGCCCGGGCCACACAACAGATACGCAGTATTTT	CASSPGHTTDTQYF
-	-	TRBV2	TRBJ2-6	TGTGCCAGCAGTGAGGTGGCTCCCGGCTCTGGGGCCAACGTCCTGACTTTC	CASSEVAPGSGANVLTF
few	-	TRBV5-1	TRBJ1-1	TGCGCCAGCAGCTTGGACGGGGGTAGGACTGAAGCTTTCTTT	CASSLDGGRTEAFF
many	TRBD1	TRBV18	TRBJ2-1	TGTGCCAGCTCACCGGAGGGACAGGGGGCGGTTAATGAGCAGTTCTTC	CASSPEGQGAVNEQFF
-	TRBD2	TRBV20-1	TRBJ2-1	TGCAGTGCTAGCGCCGAAACCGGGACTAGCGGGGGGACGTCCTACAATGAGCAGTTCTTC	CSASAETGTSGGTSYNEQFF
many	-	TRBV7-9	TRBJ1-4	TGTGCCAGCAGCGTGTATGACAAAGGGAATGAAAAACTGTTTTTT	CASSVYDKGNEKLFF
-	-	TRBV5-4	TRBJ2-1	TGTGCCAGCAGCTCCCCGGCAGGGTTAAGGGACAATGAGCAGTTCTTC	CASSSPAGLRDNEQFF
few	-	TRBV20-1	TRBJ2-1	TGCAGTGCTTGGGTACGGGCCGGGAATGAGCAGTTCTTC	CSAWVRAGNEQFF
-	TRBD1	TRBV29-1	TRBJ1-1	TGCAGCGCCGGCCACCGGGACAGCCAAAAAGCTTTCTTT	CSAGHRDSQKAFF
-	TRBD2	TRBV7-9	TRBJ2-1	TGTGCCAGCACCCTTAACAGGGGACTAGCGGGGGGTTTCTACAATGAGCAGTTCTTC	CASTLNRGLAGGFYNEQFF
-	-	TRBV19	TRBJ2-1	TGTGCCAGTTGGGCAGATTCCTACAATGAGCAGTTCTTC	CASWADSYNEQFF
few	-	TRBV13	TRBJ2-2	TGTGCCAGCAGCCGACCGACCAGGGGGAGGAACGGGGAGCTGTTTTTT	CASSRPTRGRNGELFF
few	-	TRBV4-1	TRBJ1-3	TGCGCCAGCAGCATAGGGGGGGTGCCTGGAAACACCATATATTTT	CASSIGGVPGNTIYF
few	-	TRBV7-9	TRBJ1-1	TGTGCCAGCAGCTTAGTGGGGACGGACACTGAAGCTTTCTTT	CASSLVGTDTEAFF
-	-	TRBV6-6	TRBJ1-2	TGTGCCAGCAGTTACTCGCCCCCGGGGGTTACTAACTATGGCTACACCTTC	CASSYSPPGVTNYGYTF
-	-	TRBV6-1	TRBJ1-1	TGTGCCAGCAGTGAATTTCGTAGGACAGCCGAAGCTTTCTTT	CASSEFRRTAEAFF
-	-	TRBV10-3	TRBJ2-7	TGTGCCGCCTCTCCCGAGGGGCCGGGCGAGCAGTACTTC	CAASPEGPGEQYF
-	-	TRBV10-3	TRBJ1-5	TGTGCCATCAGTGAGGGGGGGCATAGCAATCAGCCCCAGCATTTT	CAISEGGHSNQPQHF
many	TRBD1	TRBV12-3/TRBV12-4	TRBJ1-2	TGTGCCAGCACTCCCATTTTACAGGGGGCTGACGGCTACACCTTC	CASTPILQGADGYTF